The rows below give T cell receptor beta chains drawn from one sample of a study of human T cells and chemical hapten exposure. One entry per CDR3 protein, called by TCRdb with MiXCR from the RACE reads. The sample has around 200,000 distinct CDR3 sequences, 25% to 35% seen once. Here the sequenced sample was whole blood, taken in connection with sensitization to the hapten diphenylcyclopropenone (DPC). These receptors were obtained from a woman aged 25 to 39 with alopecia areata. Some clones in this sample may be carry-over from other donors' samples. Both conserved end residues are part of each CDR3. The order of the fields is D gene, clone size, V gene, J gene, CDR3 protein, CDR3 DNA. D genes are given only for firm matches. Clone size appears in some rows only: once, few, many, or a class for an expanded clone.

>TRBD1|-|TRBV27|TRBJ1-6
CASSPGQGAASPLHF
TGTGCCAGCAGTCCGGGACAGGGGGCGGCGTCACCCCTCCACTTT
>-|-|TRBV4-2|TRBJ1-2
CASSQEWANYGYTF
TGTGCCAGCAGCCAAGAATGGGCTAACTATGGCTACACCTTC
>-|-|TRBV7-3|TRBJ2-7
CASSLSGSSYEQYF
TGTGCCAGCAGCTTAAGTGGGAGCTCCTACGAGCAGTACTTC
>-|few|TRBV12-3/TRBV12-4|TRBJ2-1
CASSSESHEQFF
TGTGCCAGCAGTTCGGAGAGTCATGAGCAGTTCTTC
>-|-|TRBV12-3/TRBV12-4|TRBJ1-2
CASRGVQGYTF
TGTGCCAGCAGAGGGGTGCAGGGCTACACCTTC
>TRBD1|few|TRBV4-2|TRBJ1-1
CASSRRDRASTEAFF
TGTGCCAGCAGCCGTCGGGACAGGGCTTCTACTGAAGCTTTCTTT
>-|-|TRBV20-1|TRBJ2-3
CSAYRVGGTDTQYF
TGCAGTGCTTACCGGGTGGGGGGTACAGATACGCAGTATTTT
>-|-|TRBV4-2|TRBJ2-7
CASSQEGVPGQYF
TGTGCCAGCAGCCAAGAGGGGGTGCCCGGGCAGTACTTC
>-|few|TRBV30|TRBJ1-2
CAWNPGSRNYGYTF
TGTGCCTGGAACCCAGGGTCCCGTAACTATGGCTACACCTTC
>TRBD2|-|TRBV29-1|TRBJ2-7
CSVGTSDSYEQYF
TGCAGCGTTGGTACTAGCGACTCCTACGAGCAGTACTTC